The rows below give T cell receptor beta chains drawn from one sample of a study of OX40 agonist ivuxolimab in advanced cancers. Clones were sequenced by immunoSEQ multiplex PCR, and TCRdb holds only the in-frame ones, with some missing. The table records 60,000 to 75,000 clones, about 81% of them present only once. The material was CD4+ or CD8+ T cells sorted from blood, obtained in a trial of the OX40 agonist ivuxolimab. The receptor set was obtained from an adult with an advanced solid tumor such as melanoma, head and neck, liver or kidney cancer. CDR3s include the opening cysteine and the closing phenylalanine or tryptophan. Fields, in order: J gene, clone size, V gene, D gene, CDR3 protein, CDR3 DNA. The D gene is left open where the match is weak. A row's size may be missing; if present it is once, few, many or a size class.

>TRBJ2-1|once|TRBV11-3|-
CASSYNNGDEQFF
TGTGCCAGCAGCTACAACAACGGCGATGAGCAGTTCTTC
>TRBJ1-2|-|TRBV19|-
CASLLPPYGYTF
TGTGCCAGTCTACTCCCCCCCTATGGCTACACCTTC
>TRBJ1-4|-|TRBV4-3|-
CASSQDPRVQGGKLFF
TGCGCCAGCAGCCAAGATCCGAGGGTCCAAGGGGGAAAACTGTTTTTT
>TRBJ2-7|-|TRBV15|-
CATSRVGREQYF
TGTGCCACCAGCAGAGTAGGTAGGGAGCAGTACTTC
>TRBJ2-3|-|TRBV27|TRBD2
CASSFSGGAADTQYF
TGTGCCAGCAGTTTTAGCGGGGGGGCCGCGGATACGCAGTATTTT
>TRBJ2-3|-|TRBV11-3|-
CASSSTGRADTDTQYF
TGTGCCAGCAGCTCAACCGGGCGGGCCGACACAGATACGCAGTATTTT
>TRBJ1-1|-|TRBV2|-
CASKGFTEAFF
TGTGCCAGCAAGGGGTTCACTGAAGCTTTCTTT
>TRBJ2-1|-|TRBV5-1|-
CASSLGRGQSNEQFF
TGCGCCAGCAGCTTGGGCCGGGGTCAGTCCAATGAGCAGTTCTTC
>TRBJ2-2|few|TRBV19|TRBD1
CASSWDRMNTGELFF
TGTGCCAGTAGTTGGGACAGAATGAACACCGGGGAGCTGTTTTTT
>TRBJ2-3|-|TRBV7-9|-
CASSRPGVRQYF
TGTGCCAGCAGTCGTCCGGGTGTTAGGCAGTATTTT
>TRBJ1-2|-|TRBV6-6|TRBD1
CASRRDRGPTIDGYTF
TGTGCCAGCAGGAGGGACAGGGGACCAACGATAGATGGCTACACCTTC
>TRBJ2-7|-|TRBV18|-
CASSPPGVIYEQYF
TGTGCCAGCTCACCACCTGGAGTTATCTACGAGCAGTACTTC
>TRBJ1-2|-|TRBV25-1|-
CASIGFNYGYTF
TGTGCCAGCATAGGGTTTAACTATGGCTACACCTTC
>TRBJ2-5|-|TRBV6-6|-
CASSYSKETQYF
TGTGCCAGCAGTTACTCGAAGGAGACCCAGTACTTC
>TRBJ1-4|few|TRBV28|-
CASSIGQNVEKLFF
TGTGCCAGCAGTATAGGACAGAACGTTGAAAAACTGTTTTTT
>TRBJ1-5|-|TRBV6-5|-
CASGGPGGNQPQHF
TGTGCCAGCGGTGGGCCAGGGGGCAATCAGCCCCAGCATTTT
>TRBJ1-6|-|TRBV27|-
CASSFYLTEGNSPLHF
TGTGCCAGCAGTTTTTACCTGACAGAAGGAAATTCACCCCTCCACTTT